The clone carrying this TCR beta chain showed up just once. This sample was included in a study of blood T cell repertoires in COVID-19. Study context: The study drew acute and convalescent COVID-19 samples from the United States, Italy and Spain. The cDNA or gDNA used as material had been derived from T cells, B-cell-depleted T cells, or PBMCs.

Trimming took 5 bases from V and 2 from J; bases not matched to a gene: 12. From germline, CDR1 is LNHDA and CDR2 SQIVND (reference sequence). There are 16 residues in the CDR3. Source study methods: Researchers report that nucleated cell counts were estimated from reference gene primer amplification. The table came from immunoSEQ multiplex PCR; TCRdb's copy has only in-frame clones and leaves some out. Clonal size and the V and J genes are those of that table, whereas D and trimming came from the DNA. This sample carries some 54,000 clones, 91% of them seen once, and the ten largest clones take 2% to 2.5%.

The sequencing sample was made of peripheral blood. The origin of this receptor is a man aged 55 to 70 with acute or convalescent COVID-19. The rearrangement joins TRBV19 to TRBJ2-7, with TRBD1 identical over 7 bases. The CDR3 DNA follows: TGTGCCAGTAGTCTTATAATGACAGGGAAGCCCTACGAGCAGTACTTC. It codes for CASSLIMTGKPYEQYF.